This T cell receptor (beta chain) emerged from a study of T cells after yellow fever vaccination. Study-wide results and caveats: A large majority of primary-vaccination clones showed up again after the booster (96% CD4, around 85% CD8). Highly abundant clonotypes carried over from the bulk population could end up in FACS-sorted repertoires as contaminants.

UMIs were added to TCR cDNA along with a universal primer site when it was made by 5'RACE template switching. TCRdb re-analysed the 5' RACE reads in MiXCR, keeping a single row per CDR3 protein. Found here are 300,000 to 400,000 distinct CDR3 sequences, 6.2% of them singletons; the top ten hold 15%. This clonotype was seen ten or more times. As yet, its antigen is unknown. This CDR3 is built from 15 residues. The germline V gene has CDR1 SGHTA and CDR2 FQGNSA. The V segment lost 5 bases and the J segment 1 base; nucleotides outside the gene matches: 8. The chain combines TRBV7-2 with TRBJ2-7; the match to TRBD2 covers 7 bases. This TCR came from a man aged 25-45 years who received the YFV17D yellow fever vaccine. This specimen was PBMCs, taken 5 days after the yellow fever booster vaccination. CDR3 bases: TGTGCCAGCAGCCGCAGCCCGGGACTATCCTACGAGCAGTACTTC. Amino acid sequence: CASSRSPGLSYEQYF. Full variable domain (outside the CDR3, taken from reference TRBV7-2 and TRBJ2-7): GAGVSQSPSNKVTEKGKDVELRCDPISGHTALYWYRQSLGQGLEFLIYFQGNSAPDKSGLPSDRFSAERTGGSVSTLTIQRTQQEDSAVYLCASSRSPGLSYEQYFGPGTRLTVT.